Below are 10 T cell receptor beta chains sequenced from a single sample in a study of blood T cell repertoires in COVID-19 (dated by TCRdb to 2019 to 2021). The library was produced with the immunoSEQ multiplex PCR assay. Imported from immuneACCESS, the table was reduced by TCRdb to in-frame sequences with V and J called. These copies leave out some clones; in studies compared against another copy, an unresolved V gene accounts for under half, and the cause of the remainder is not known. In this sample the table shows over 250,000 clones, approximately 86% of which occur a single time. The ten top clones hold over 2% of the sample. The material sequenced was PBMCs or T cells enriched from blood (not recorded which). Every receptor here comes from a woman aged 18-29 years who had recovered from COVID-19.

This chain connects TRBV5-5 to TRBJ2-5; the D is unclear. The V gene's germline CDR1 is SGHKS and CDR2 YYEKEE (reference sequence). Trimming took 8 bases from V and 5 from J, leaving 7 bases between them. CDR3 length: 10 amino acids. The CDR3 bases are TGTGCCAGTCGCCGGGAGACCCAGTACTTC. Translating gives CASRRETQYF.

There are a few counts of this clone. The rearrangement links TRBV7-2 to TRBJ1-3, with D maybe TRBD1 (5 bases). V gave up 2 bases and J gave up 1 base, with 12 bases separating them. The CDR3 is made up of 16 amino acids. The germline CDR1 and CDR2 sequences are SGHTA and FQGNSA. The CDR3 region is CASSLNGGRSGNTIYF. The CDR3 nucleotides are TGTGCCAGCAGCTTAAACGGGGGTAGATCTGGAAACACCATATATTTT.

This chain connects TRBV18 to TRBJ2-2; 10 bases are shared with TRBD2. Germline V CDR1 and CDR2: KGHSH, LQKENI. V lost 3 bases to trimming and J lost 0 bases; unmatched junction nucleotides: 4. This CDR3 comprises 17 residues. The CDR3 region is CASSPRTSGANTGELFF. CDR3 DNA sequence: TGTGCCAGCTCACCGAGGACTAGCGGAGCGAACACCGGGGAGCTGTTTTTT.

The DNA for the CDR3 is TGCGCCAGCAGCTTAAGGACATCCAACTACGAGCAGTACTTC. Its translation is CASSLRTSNYEQYF. The V gene is TRBV5-1, the J gene TRBJ2-7; the D gene is possibly TRBD1 (5 bases). V was shortened by 2 bases and J by 3 bases, with 12 bases between the two germline ends. The CDR3 totals 14 residues. From germline, CDR1 is SGHRS and CDR2 YFSETQ.

The J gene is TRBJ1-5, the V gene TRBV7-2; D is unclear. The CDR3 length is 15 residues. V lost 5 bases, J lost 5 bases, and 16 bases lay in between. Germline CDR1 is SGHTA and CDR2 is FQGNSA. The CDR3, as DNA: TGTGCCAGCAGCCGTGGTGGTCTTCGCGATCAGCCCCAGCATTTT. Residues: CASSRGGLRDQPQHF.

The chain combines TRBV28 with TRBJ2-7; 7 nucleotides match TRBD2. Germline-derived CDR1 and CDR2 are MDHEN and SYDVKM. J lost 2 bases, V lost 7 bases, and 8 bases had no gene match. The CDR3 extends over 14 amino acids. CDR3 nucleotide sequence: TGTGCCAGCATGTGGCGAGCGGGGCCCTACGAGCAGTACTTC. Its protein product is CASMWRAGPYEQYF. Full variable domain (remainder filled in from reference TRBV28 and TRBJ2-7): DVKVTQSSRYLVKRTGEKVFLECVQDMDHENMFWYRQDPGLGLRLIYFSYDVKMKEKGDIPEGYSVSREKKERFSLILESASTNQTSMYLCASMWRAGPYEQYFGPGTRLTVT.

The chain employs TRBV11-2 and TRBJ2-4, with D perhaps TRBD1 (5 bases). Per germline, CDR1 SGHAT and CDR2 FQNNGV. The CDR3 covers 13 residues. Trimming stripped 1 base from V and 6 bases from J, with 7 bases between. In DNA form, the CDR3 reads TGTGCCAGCAGCTTAGTTGGGGCAAACATTCAGTACTTC. It specifies CASSLVGANIQYF. The full variable domain, its missing parts supplied by reference TRBV11-2 and TRBJ2-4, is EAGVAQSPRYKIIEKRQSVAFWCNPISGHATLYWYQQILGQGPKLLIQFQNNGVVDDSQLPKDRFSAERLKGVDSTLKIQPAKLEDSAVYLCASSLVGANIQYFGAGTRLSVL.

This clone is a singleton in its sample. DNA for the CDR3: TGTGCCAGCAGCTTAAGTCAGGGCTACGAGCAGTACTTC. This sequence encodes CASSLSQGYEQYF. This chain uses TRBV7-8 with TRBJ2-7; D might be TRBD1 (5 bases). CDR3 length equals 13 residues. Trimming took off 2 bases at V and 3 bases at J, with 8 bases between the two ends. Germline V gene data show CDR1 as SGHVS and CDR2 as FQNEAQ. The full variable domain, its missing parts supplied by reference TRBV7-8 and TRBJ2-7, is GAGVSQSPRYKVAKRGQDVALRCDPISGHVSLFWYQQALGQGPEFLTYFQNEAQLDKSGLPSDRFFAERPEGSVSTLKIQRTQQEDSAVYLCASSLSQGYEQYFGPGTRLTVT.

This rearrangement joins TRBV9 to TRBJ1-2; 8 positions agree with TRBD1. The V segment lost 5 bases and the J segment 10 bases; nucleotides outside the gene matches: 10. The V gene's germline CDR1 is SGDLS and CDR2 YYNGEE. CDR3 length: 13 amino acids. For the CDR3, the DNA is TGTGCCAGCAGGCGAAAGACAGGGGCTGTCTACACCTTC. This translates into CASRRKTGAVYTF.

Points on this clone: Other DNA sequences from this sample encode an identical CDR3 as well. Here the CDR3 reads CASSGNRNTEAFF. CDR3 coding DNA: TGCGCCAGCAGTGGTAACAGGAACACTGAAGCTTTCTTT. The chain links TRBV10-1 to TRBJ1-1; the D is unclear. Germline V gene lookup returns CDR1 WNHNN and CDR2 SYGVQD (reference sequence). Trimming stripped 4 bases from V and 1 base from J, with 7 bases between. This CDR3 spans 13 amino acids.